This T cell receptor beta chain was sequenced in a study of OX40 agonist ivuxolimab in advanced cancers. Across the study: From 23 to 79 years was the age range, with a mean of around 56 years, and about 83% were male. General study findings and limits: At doses 0.1 to 3.0 mg/kg, CD4+ and CD8+ clones expanded.

Germline V gene lookup returns CDR1 MNHEY and CDR2 SMNVEV (reference sequence). V lost 3 bases and J lost 4; bases outside the gene matches: 3. CDR3 length equals 14 residues. Points on this clone: What it binds is unknown.

Repertoires were generated with immunoSEQ multiplex PCR, while TCRdb's copy carries only in-frame clones and drops some. The profile shows tens of thousands of clones, approximately 81% of them singletons. The source material was CD4+ or CD8+ T cells sorted from blood, sampled in a trial of the OX40 agonist ivuxolimab. This chain uses TRBV27 with TRBJ2-3, with TRBD2 matching over 8 bases. This receptor was obtained from an adult with an advanced solid tumor such as melanoma, head and neck, liver or kidney cancer. The CDR3 spells CASSFRREADTQYF. The DNA for the CDR3 is TGTGCCAGCAGTTTTCGGCGGGAGGCAGATACGCAGTATTTT.